The clone carrying this T cell receptor (beta chain) appeared a few times. No antigen is known for it. Sorting gave populations that all exceeded 95% purity. The germline gives CDR1 SGHTS, CDR2 YDEGEE. Trimming stripped 0 bases from V and 2 bases from J, with 8 bases between. The CDR3 extends over 14 amino acids. This specimen comes from a study of beta chain features in type 1 diabetes. The entirety of the isolated RNA underwent reverse transcription, so expressed TCRB transcripts were sequenced. Libraries were prepared by immunoSEQ multiplex PCR; TCRdb keeps only in-frame clonotypes and omits some of them. The sample yields almost 250,000 clones, roughly 15% seen once. Study-level findings and limits: TCRB CDR3s were moderately but significantly shorter in Type 1 diabetes patients in all four CD4+ subsets. The study found fewer insertions and more deletions at VDJ junctions in type 1 diabetes patients.

This TCR was sampled from a woman between 35 and 50 years old in good health. Sequencing was done on a sample of naive CD4+ T cells from blood. V usage is TRBV5-8 and J usage is TRBJ1-2; no reliable D call. Written as DNA, the CDR3 is TGTGCCAGCAGCTTGGGGAGCCTCAACTATGGCTACACCTTC. Its translation: CASSLGSLNYGYTF.